This record concerns one TCR beta chain sequence. These data belong to a study of OX40 agonist ivuxolimab in advanced cancers. This table comes from immunoSEQ multiplex PCR, and its TCRdb copy is limited to in-frame clones, with some not included. Found here are roughly 70,000 clones, less than 85% of them singletons; the top ten hold about 0.83%. Trimming cost V 7 bases and J 8 bases; bases outside gene matches: 16. From germline, CDR1 is SGHRS and CDR2 YFSETQ. This CDR3 is 16 amino acids long. The rearrangement links TRBV5-1 to TRBJ1-4; 8 bases are shared with TRBD1. The sequenced sample was CD4+ or CD8+ T cells sorted from blood, obtained in a trial of the OX40 agonist ivuxolimab. This receptor was identified in an adult with an advanced solid tumor such as melanoma, head and neck, liver or kidney cancer. The CDR3: CASATGAGGVEEKLFF. The CDR3 DNA reads as TGCGCCAGCGCAACCGGGGCAGGGGGCGTTGAAGAAAAACTGTTTTTT.